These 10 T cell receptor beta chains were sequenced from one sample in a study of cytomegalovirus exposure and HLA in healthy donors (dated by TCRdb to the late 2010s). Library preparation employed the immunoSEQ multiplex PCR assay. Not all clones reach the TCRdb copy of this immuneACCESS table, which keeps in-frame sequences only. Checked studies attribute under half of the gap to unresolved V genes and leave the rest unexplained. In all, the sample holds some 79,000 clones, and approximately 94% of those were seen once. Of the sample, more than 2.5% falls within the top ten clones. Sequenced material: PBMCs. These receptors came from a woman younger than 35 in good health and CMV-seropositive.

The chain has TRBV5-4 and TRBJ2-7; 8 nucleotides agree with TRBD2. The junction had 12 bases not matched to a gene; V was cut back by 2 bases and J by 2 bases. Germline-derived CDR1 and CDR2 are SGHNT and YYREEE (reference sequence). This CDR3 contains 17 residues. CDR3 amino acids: CASSFFSSGGPPYEQYF. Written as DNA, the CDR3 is TGTGCCAGCAGCTTTTTCTCTTCGGGGGGGCCGCCCTACGAGCAGTACTTC.

This CDR3 reads CASSALMVRTGELFF. DNA of the CDR3: TGTGCCAGCAGCGCTCTAATGGTGCGCACCGGGGAGCTGTTTTTT. V gene TRBV9 combines with J gene TRBJ2-2; unclear D gene. The CDR3 has 15 amino acids. Per the germline V gene, CDR1 is SGDLS and CDR2 is YYNGEE. Trimming took 3 bases from V and 4 from J, leaving 13 bases between them.

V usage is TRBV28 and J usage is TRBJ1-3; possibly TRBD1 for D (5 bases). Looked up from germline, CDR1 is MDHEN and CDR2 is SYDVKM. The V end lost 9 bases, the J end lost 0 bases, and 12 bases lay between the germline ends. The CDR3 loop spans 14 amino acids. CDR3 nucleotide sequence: TGTGCCAGTTATGACAGAACCTCTGGAAACACCATATATTTT. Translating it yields CASYDRTSGNTIYF.

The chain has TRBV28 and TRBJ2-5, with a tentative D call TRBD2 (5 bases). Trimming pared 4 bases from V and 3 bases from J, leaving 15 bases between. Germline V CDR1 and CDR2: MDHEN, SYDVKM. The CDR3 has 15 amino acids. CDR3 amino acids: CASSSISAGKETQYF. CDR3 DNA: TGTGCCAGCAGTTCAATCTCGGCGGGTAAAGAGACCCAGTACTTC.

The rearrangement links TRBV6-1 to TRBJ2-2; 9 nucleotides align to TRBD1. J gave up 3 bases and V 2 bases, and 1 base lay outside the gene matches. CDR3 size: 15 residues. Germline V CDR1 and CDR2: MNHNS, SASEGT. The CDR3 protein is CASSEWTGDTGELFF. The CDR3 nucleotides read TGTGCCAGCAGTGAATGGACAGGGGACACCGGGGAGCTGTTTTTT.

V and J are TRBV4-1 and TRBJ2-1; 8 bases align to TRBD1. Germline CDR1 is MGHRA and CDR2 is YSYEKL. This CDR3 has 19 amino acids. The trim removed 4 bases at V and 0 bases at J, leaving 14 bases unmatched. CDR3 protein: CASSRDYTGGPISYNEQFF. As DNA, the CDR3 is TGCGCCAGCAGCCGCGACTACACAGGGGGTCCCATCTCCTACAATGAGCAGTTCTTC.

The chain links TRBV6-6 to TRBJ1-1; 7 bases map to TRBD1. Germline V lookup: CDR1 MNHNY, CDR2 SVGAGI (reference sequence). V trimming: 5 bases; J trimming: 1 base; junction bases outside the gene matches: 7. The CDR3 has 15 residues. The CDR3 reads CASSPEGAGNTEAFF. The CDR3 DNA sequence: TGTGCCAGCAGTCCCGAGGGGGCGGGGAACACTGAAGCTTTCTTT.

The CDR3 protein is CASSASGADTQYF. For the CDR3, the DNA is TGTGCCAGCAGCGCGAGCGGGGCAGATACGCAGTATTTT. This chain links TRBV4-2 with TRBJ2-3; 7 nucleotides agree with TRBD2. J gave up 4 bases and V 5 bases, and 3 bases lay outside the gene matches. Germline CDR1 and CDR2: LGHNA and YNFKEQ. The CDR3 runs 13 residues.

The CDR3 reads CASSFLGDRGNTEAFF. The CDR3, as DNA: TGTGCCAGCAGTTTCCTCGGGGACAGGGGCAACACTGAAGCTTTCTTT. The V call is TRBV28, the J call TRBJ1-1, with 10 positions matching TRBD1. The CDR3 length is 16 residues. Germline V lookup: CDR1 MDHEN, CDR2 SYDVKM. V gave up 3 bases and J gave up 2 bases; unmatched junction bases: 6.

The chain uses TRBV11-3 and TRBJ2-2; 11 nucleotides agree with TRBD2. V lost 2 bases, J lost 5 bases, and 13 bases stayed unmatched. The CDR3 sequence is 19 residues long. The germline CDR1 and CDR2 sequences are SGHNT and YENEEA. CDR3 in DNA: TGTGCCAGCAGCTTATCTTACGGACTCCTAGCGGGGGGTACCGGGGAGCTGTTTTTT. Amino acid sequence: CASSLSYGLLAGGTGELFF.